This T cell receptor (beta chain) was identified in a study of cytomegalovirus exposure and HLA in healthy donors. Overall study context: Early released data had about 85 million unique TCRs, all coming from HLA-typed donors. Overall study results and limits: Investigators reported 150 to 200 TCR beta chains as tied to cytomegalovirus. A later analysis found common viral pathogens apparently linked to several of the most significant clusters. Later analysis placed DRB1 highest and HLA-C lowest in TCR association rates, which differed by HLA locus.

The CDR3 contains 21 residues. CDR1 SNHLY and CDR2 FYNNEI come from the germline V gene. After removal of 2 bases from V and 0 bases from J, the junction contained 12 bases not matched to a gene. Researchers ran the PCR with 60 Vbeta and 13 Jbeta primers. The protocol was immunoSEQ multiplex PCR, while the TCRdb copy is restricted to in-frame clones and leaves out a portion. The table shows 100,000 to 150,000 clones, with roughly 88% occurring only once. With regard to this clone: Its matching antigen is unknown.

The receptor's source is a woman aged 18-35 years in good health and CMV-seropositive. The chain employs TRBV2 and TRBJ2-2; TRBD2 agrees at 13 bases. Sequenced sample: PBMCs. CDR3 residues: CASSEPGYGLAGATNTGELFF. The CDR3 DNA follows: TGTGCCAGCAGTGAACCTGGGTACGGACTAGCGGGGGCTACGAACACCGGGGAGCTGTTTTTT. Together with reference TRBV2 and TRBJ2-2, the CDR3 gives the full variable domain: EPEVTQTPSHQVTQMGQEVILRCVPISNHLYFYWYRQILGQKVEFLVSFYNNEISEKSEIFDDQFSVERPDGSNFTLKIRSTKLEDSAMYFCASSEPGYGLAGATNTGELFFGEGSRLTVL.